This TCR beta chain was found in a study of T cells after yellow fever vaccination. Points from the study as a whole: The presence of abundant clonotypes contaminating from the bulk population was possible in FACS-sorted repertoires. A small proportion of clonotypes was detected in both the CD4 and CD8 compartments.

A process of 5'RACE template switching, which added a universal primer site and UMIs, was used to make TCR cDNA. MiXCR, run by TCRdb on the 5' RACE reads, gives a single entry per CDR3 protein. The top ten hold 18% of the sample, which has approximately 450,000 distinct CDR3 sequences, about 19% seen once. V gave up 8 bases and J gave up 0 bases, with 14 bases separating them. Per the germline V gene, CDR1 is ENHRY and CDR2 is SYGVKD. The CDR3 loop spans 14 amino acids. This clonotype was seen only a few times. The target antigen is unknown. Here the sequenced sample was PBMCs, taken before the yellow fever booster vaccination. This clonotype originated in a man between 18 and 35 years old who received the YFV17D yellow fever vaccine. This sequence joins TRBV10-3 and TRBJ2-7; the D call may be TRBD1 or TRBD2 (5 bases each). DNA of the CDR3: TGTGCCATCTCCGACCCAGGGAGCTCCTACGAGCAGTACGTC. The encoded protein is CAISDPGSSYEQYV.